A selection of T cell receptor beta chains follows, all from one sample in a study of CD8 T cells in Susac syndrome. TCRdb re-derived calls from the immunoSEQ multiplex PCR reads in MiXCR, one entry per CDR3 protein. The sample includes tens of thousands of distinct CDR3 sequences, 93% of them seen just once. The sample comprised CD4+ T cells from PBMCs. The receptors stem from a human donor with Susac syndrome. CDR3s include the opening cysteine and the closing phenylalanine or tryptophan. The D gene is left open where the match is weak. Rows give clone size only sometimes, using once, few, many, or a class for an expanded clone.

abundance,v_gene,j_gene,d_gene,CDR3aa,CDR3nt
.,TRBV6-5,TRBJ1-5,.,CASSYSMAAGPDQPQHF,TGTGCCAGCAGTTACTCGATGGCGGCAGGCCCCGATCAGCCCCAGCATTTT
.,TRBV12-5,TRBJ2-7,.,CASGLVLGQNYEQYF,TGTGCTAGTGGTTTGGTACTAGGACAGAACTACGAGCAGTACTTC
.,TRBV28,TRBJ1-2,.,CASSPQLKTYGYTF,TGTGCCAGCAGCCCCCAGCTCAAGACATATGGCTACACCTTC
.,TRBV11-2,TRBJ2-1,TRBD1,CASSYLSYLGRGLTEEFF,TGTGCCAGCAGCTACTTATCGTATTTGGGCAGGGGGCTTACCGAGGAGTTCTTC
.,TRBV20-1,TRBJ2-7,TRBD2,CSASGLAGALVQYF,TGCAGTGCCAGCGGACTAGCGGGGGCCCTGGTGCAGTACTTC
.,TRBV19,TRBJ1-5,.,CASSIDQDYYSAQPQHF,TGTGCCAGTAGTATAGATCAGGATTATTACAGCGCGCAGCCCCAGCATTTT
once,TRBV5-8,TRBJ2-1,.,CASSFGRSSYNEQFF,TGTGCCAGCAGCTTTGGCAGGAGCTCCTACAATGAGCAGTTCTTC
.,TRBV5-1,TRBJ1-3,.,CASSLGGTDSGNTIYF,TGCGCCAGCAGCTTGGGGGGGACGGACTCTGGAAACACCATATATTTT
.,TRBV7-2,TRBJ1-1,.,CASSLGWTTEAFF,TGTGCCAGCAGCTTAGGTTGGACCACTGAAGCTTTCTTT
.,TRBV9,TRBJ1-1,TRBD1,CASSVVAGGTEAFF,TGTGCCAGCAGCGTAGTTGCAGGGGGCACTGAAGCTTTCTTT
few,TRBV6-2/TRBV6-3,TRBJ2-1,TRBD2,CASSYYQLGLAGDRRSYNEQFF,TGTGCCAGCAGTTATTACCAACTGGGACTAGCGGGGGACCGACGGTCCTACAATGAGCAGTTCTTC
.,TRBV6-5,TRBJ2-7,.,CASSRDFPYEQYF,TGTGCCAGCAGTCGGGACTTCCCCTACGAGCAGTACTTC
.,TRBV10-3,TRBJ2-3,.,CATVAMSASTDTQYF,TGTGCCACCGTAGCGATGAGTGCTAGCACAGATACGCAGTATTTT
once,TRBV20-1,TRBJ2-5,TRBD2,CSAPGLARQETQYF,TGCAGTGCTCCCGGACTAGCACGTCAAGAGACCCAGTACTTC
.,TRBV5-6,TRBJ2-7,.,CASSLAGWIYEQYF,TGTGCCAGCAGCTTGGCAGGGTGGATCTACGAGCAGTACTTC
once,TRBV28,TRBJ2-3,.,CASRVDRVPGGPQYF,TGTGCCAGCAGGGTCGACAGGGTGCCAGGGGGGCCGCAGTATTTT
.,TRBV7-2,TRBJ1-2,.,CASSLHPRVGGYTF,TGTGCCAGCAGCCTACACCCCCGAGTTGGGGGCTACACCTTC
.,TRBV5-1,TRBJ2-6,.,CASSWGSYSGANVLTF,TGCGCCAGCAGCTGGGGCTCCTACTCTGGGGCCAACGTCCTGACTTTC
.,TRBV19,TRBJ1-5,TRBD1,CASRLQGGTGTGYNQPQHF,TGTGCCAGTAGACTTCAGGGCGGCACCGGGACAGGGTACAATCAGCCCCAGCATTTT
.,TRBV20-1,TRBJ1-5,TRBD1,CSARDMGRGLAQPQHF,TGCAGTGCTAGAGATATGGGCAGGGGGCTCGCTCAGCCCCAGCATTTT
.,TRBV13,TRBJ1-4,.,CASSHDSGGEKLFF,TGTGCCAGCAGCCACGACAGTGGCGGGGAAAAACTGTTTTTT
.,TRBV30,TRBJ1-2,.,CAWSTPGTLIGGYTF,TGTGCCTGGAGTACCCCCGGGACCCTTATTGGTGGCTACACCTTC
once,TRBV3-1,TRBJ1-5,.,CASSLNRDGNQPQHF,TGTGCCAGCAGCTTAAACAGGGACGGGAATCAGCCCCAGCATTTT
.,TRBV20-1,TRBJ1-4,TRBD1,CSARIPGQGWEKLFF,TGCAGTGCTAGAATCCCGGGACAGGGGTGGGAAAAACTGTTTTTT
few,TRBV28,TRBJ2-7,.,CASTLPDSSYEQYF,TGTGCCAGCACCTTACCGGACAGCTCCTACGAGCAGTACTTC
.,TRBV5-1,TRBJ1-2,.,CASSLGTGGLGYTF,TGCGCCAGCAGCTTAGGGACGGGGGGCCTTGGCTACACCTTC
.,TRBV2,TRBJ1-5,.,CASSKRGPYSNQPQHF,TGTGCCAGCAGCAAAAGGGGCCCATATAGCAATCAGCCCCAGCATTTT
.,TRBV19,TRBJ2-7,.,CASRTSGATYEQYF,TGTGCCAGTAGGACGTCAGGGGCCACCTACGAGCAGTACTTC
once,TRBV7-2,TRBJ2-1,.,CASSLDPWRRNEQFF,TGTGCCAGCAGCTTAGATCCTTGGAGGAGGAATGAGCAGTTCTTC
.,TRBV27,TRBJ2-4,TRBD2,CASSRTSGGTLAKNIQYF,TGTGCCAGCAGTAGGACTAGCGGGGGGACCCTAGCCAAAAACATTCAGTACTTC
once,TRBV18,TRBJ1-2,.,CASSPQSDGWGYTF,TGTGCCAGCTCACCACAATCGGACGGGTGGGGCTACACCTTC
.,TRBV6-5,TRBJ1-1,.,CASSYGGPNTEAFF,TGTGCCAGCAGTTACGGGGGCCCGAATACTGAAGCTTTCTTT
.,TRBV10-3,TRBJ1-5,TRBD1,CAISDDRGNQPQHF,TGTGCCATCAGTGATGACAGGGGCAATCAGCCCCAGCATTTT
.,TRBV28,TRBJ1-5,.,CASSLGGDHQPQHF,TGTGCCAGCAGCCTAGGGGGGGACCATCAGCCCCAGCATTTT
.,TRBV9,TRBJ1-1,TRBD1,CASSAEGTANTEAFF,TGTGCCAGCAGCGCTGAAGGGACAGCGAACACTGAAGCTTTCTTT
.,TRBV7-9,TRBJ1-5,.,CATSIGGSNQPQHF,TGTGCCACGTCCATTGGGGGTAGCAATCAGCCCCAGCATTTT
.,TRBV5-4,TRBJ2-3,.,CASSLRANLRTDTQYF,TGTGCCAGCAGCTTGAGGGCGAACTTACGCACAGATACGCAGTATTTT
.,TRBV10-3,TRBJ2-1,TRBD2,CAIRGGLAGSYNEQFF,TGTGCCATCAGGGGGGGACTAGCGGGGTCCTACAATGAGCAGTTCTTC
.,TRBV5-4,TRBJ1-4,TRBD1,CASSPGGQNEKLFF,TGTGCCAGCAGCCCTGGGGGACAGAATGAAAAACTGTTTTTT
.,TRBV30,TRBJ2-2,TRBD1,CACPRARGTVKNTGELFF,TGTGCCTGCCCCCGAGCCCGAGGGACAGTTAAGAACACCGGGGAGCTGTTTTTT
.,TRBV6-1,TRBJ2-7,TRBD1,CASSPQGAESSYEQYF,TGTGCCAGCAGCCCACAGGGGGCAGAATCTTCCTACGAGCAGTACTTC
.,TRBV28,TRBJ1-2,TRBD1,CASITFDRGESGGYTF,TGTGCCAGCATCACTTTCGACAGGGGGGAGAGCGGTGGCTACACCTTC
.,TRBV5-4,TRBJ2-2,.,CASSPLLGSRNTGELFF,TGTGCCAGCAGCCCCCTCCTGGGCAGCCGTAACACCGGGGAGCTGTTTTTT
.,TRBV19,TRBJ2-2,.,CASSMGPFTGELFF,TGTGCCAGTAGTATGGGCCCTTTCACCGGGGAGCTGTTTTTT
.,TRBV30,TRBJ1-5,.,CAWSVMGRGSNQPQHF,TGTGCCTGGAGTGTCATGGGGAGAGGGAGCAATCAGCCCCAGCATTTT
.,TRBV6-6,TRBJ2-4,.,CASSLQGPPKDIQYF,TGTGCCAGCAGCTTACAGGGCCCTCCTAAGGACATTCAGTACTTC